This TCR beta chain was sequenced in a study of T cells after yellow fever vaccination. General study results and limits: The appearance of a small share of clonotypes in both CD4 and CD8 compartments was observed.

This CDR3 is built from 17 residues. Germline trimming cut 0 bases from V and 5 bases from J; bases unmatched to any gene: 8. The germline V gene encodes CDR1 SGDLS and CDR2 YYNGEE. TCRdb analysed the 5' RACE reads with MiXCR anew, one entry per CDR3 protein. The sample lists around 340,000 distinct CDR3 sequences; 8.7% were seen once. The table lists this clonotype with many counts. Its cognate antigen is unknown. The rearrangement uses TRBV9 and TRBJ2-5, with 12 bases aligning to TRBD2. The source was PBMCs, collected on the day of the first yellow fever vaccination. The receptor's source is a man between 18 and 35 years old who received the YFV17D yellow fever vaccine. The CDR3, as DNA: TGTGCCAGCAGCGTAGGGGCTAGCGGGGGGGCGGGTGAGACCCAGTACTTC. This codes for CASSVGASGGAGETQYF. The variable domain in full, with the rest retrieved from reference TRBV9 and TRBJ2-5, is DSGVTQTPKHLITATGQRVTLRCSPRSGDLSVYWYQQSLDQGLQFLIQYYNGEERAKGNILERFSAQQFPDLHSELNLSSLELGDSALYFCASSVGASGGAGETQYFGPGTRLLVL.